This T cell receptor beta chain was observed in a study of blood T cell repertoires in COVID-19. Study details: From the United States, Italy and Spain came samples of acute and convalescent COVID-19. PBMCs, B-cell-depleted T cells, or T cells provided the cDNA or gDNA that made up the material.

Germline V gene data show CDR1 as SGHDT and CDR2 as YYEEEE. V lost 7 bases to trimming and J lost 0 bases, with 11 bases between them. This CDR3 spans 15 amino acids. The authors' processing: Amplification from reference gene primers served as the basis for estimated nucleated cell counts. Libraries were prepared by immunoSEQ multiplex PCR; TCRdb keeps only in-frame clonotypes and omits some of them. That table gives V, J and clone size, and the DNA gave D and trimming. This sample has about 240,000 clones, with about 81% found just once. This clonotype originated in a woman aged 60-75 years with active or convalescent COVID-19. Sequencing input: peripheral blood. The J gene is TRBJ2-6, the V gene TRBV5-6, with D uncertain. DNA for the CDR3: TGTGCCAGCCGCGAGGAGAGCTCTGGGGCCAACGTCCTGACTTTC. Encoded protein: CASREESSGANVLTF.